Below, 15 T cell receptor beta chains from the same sample are listed, as sequenced in a study of blood T cell repertoires in COVID-19. Only in-frame clones appear in the TCRdb table, and some are missing; sequencing was by immunoSEQ multiplex PCR. This sample has some 250,000 clones, with approximately 85% found just once. The sequenced sample consisted of peripheral blood. The receptors stem from a woman under 40 with acute or convalescent COVID-19.

The chain joins TRBV5-1 to TRBJ2-5, with D perhaps matching TRBD2 (7 bases). The CDR3 loop spans 15 amino acids. V was pared by 6 bases and J by 2 bases, with 17 bases between. The germline V gene has CDR1 SGHRS and CDR2 YFSETQ. The CDR3 loop is CASTALRGRQETQYF. CDR3 sequence (DNA): TGCGCCAGCACCGCGTTGCGGGGGCGACAAGAGACCCAGTACTTC.

This clone has just one count. The rearrangement links TRBV7-3 to TRBJ1-6; no firm D call. The CDR3 sequence is 14 residues long. With 1 base removed from V and 9 bases from J, the gap between germline ends came to 10 bases. Germline CDR1 is SGHTA and CDR2 is FQGTGA. The CDR3 sequence is CASSLNSRGSPLHF. The DNA for the CDR3 is TGTGCCAGCAGCTTAAACTCGCGAGGTTCACCCCTCCACTTT.

The chain uses TRBV6-2 or TRBV6-3 and TRBJ2-7; TRBD2 is a possible D gene (8 bases). Germline V gene sequence: CDR1 MNHEY, CDR2 SVGEGT. The V and J ends lost 4 bases and 0 bases respectively, with 19 bases between them. This CDR3 contains 17 residues. CDR3 DNA: TGTGCCAGCAGTTCACCGGGAGGGGGCAAAAGCTCCTACGAGCAGTACTTC. Translated, it gives CASSSPGGGKSSYEQYF.

This rearrangement joins TRBV11-3 to TRBJ2-1; TRBD1 might be the D (5 bases). The V end lost 6 bases, the J end lost 2 bases, and 20 bases lay between the germline ends. This CDR3 contains 17 residues. Looked up from germline, CDR1 is SGHNT and CDR2 is YENEEA. For the CDR3, the DNA is TGTGCCAGCAGAATAAGAGGTGATACAGGAACCTACAATGAGCAGTTCTTC. It is translated as CASRIRGDTGTYNEQFF.

The chain is built from TRBV10-2 and TRBJ2-2, with 10 bases matching TRBD2. The V gene end was trimmed by 8 bases and the J gene end by 6 bases; junction bases not matched to a gene: 9. In germline, CDR1 is WSHSY, CDR2 SAAADI. This CDR3 region has 15 residues. CDR3: CASRQPGLASGELFF. CDR3 nucleotide sequence: TGCGCCAGCCGCCAACCGGGACTAGCGTCCGGGGAGCTGTTTTTT.

The chain recombines TRBV5-4 with TRBJ1-1; possibly TRBD1 for D (5 bases). V was shortened by 6 bases and J by 7 bases, with 13 bases between the two germline ends. This CDR3 has 12 amino acids. CDR1 is SGHNT and CDR2 is YYREEE in the germline V gene (reference sequence). CDR3 DNA sequence: TGTGCCAGCACCCCCGGACAAGATGAAGCTTTCTTT. Translation gives CASTPGQDEAFF.

The chain combines TRBV6-2 or TRBV6-3 with TRBJ2-7; perhaps TRBD1 as D (6 bases). The CDR3 extends over 15 amino acids. CDR1 and CDR2 from the germline V gene are MNHEY and SVGEGT. The V end lost 0 bases, the J end lost 3 bases, and 12 bases lay between the germline ends. Written as DNA, the CDR3 is TGTGCCAGCAGTTACTCCCCGACAGGAATCTACGAGCAGTACTTC. Its protein is CASSYSPTGIYEQYF.

The genes are TRBV7-2 and TRBJ2-7, with 11 nucleotides matching TRBD2. Germline CDR1 reads SGHTA; CDR2 reads FQGNSA. This CDR3 is built from 19 residues. J gave up 2 bases and V 5 bases, and 17 bases lay outside the gene matches. The CDR3 spells CASSQQLAGVVLGAYEQYF. In DNA form, the CDR3 reads TGTGCCAGCAGCCAACAACTAGCGGGAGTCGTCCTCGGGGCCTACGAGCAGTACTTC.

This chain links TRBV19 with TRBJ1-5, with TRBD1 identical over 10 bases. The germline V gene has CDR1 LNHDA and CDR2 SQIVND (reference sequence). V lost 8 bases, J lost 4 bases, and 11 bases stayed unmatched. This CDR3 spans 16 amino acids. The CDR3 reads CASRSRDRGRNQPQHF. As DNA, the CDR3 is TGTGCCAGTCGCTCCCGGGACAGGGGTCGAAATCAGCCCCAGCATTTT.

The J gene is TRBJ2-3, the V gene TRBV5-1; the match to TRBD2 covers 11 bases. The CDR3 covers 17 residues. V lost 3 bases, J lost 7 bases, and 13 bases stayed unmatched. From germline, CDR1 is SGHRS and CDR2 YFSETQ. For the CDR3, the DNA is TGCGCCAGCAGCTCCCTCCCCATAGCGGGAGGGAAAAATACGCAGTATTTT. It codes for CASSSLPIAGGKNTQYF.

In DNA form, the CDR3 reads TGTGCCAGCAGTTATTGGACAGGGGGCACAGATACGCAGTATTTT. The encoded protein is CASSYWTGGTDTQYF. The chain links TRBV6-5 to TRBJ2-3, with TRBD1 identical over 9 bases. The CDR3 is 15 amino acids. The V gene end was trimmed by 3 bases and the J gene end by 1 base; junction bases not matched to a gene: 2. Germline CDR1 is MNHEY and CDR2 is SVGAGI.

With regard to this clone: This sample also contains other DNA sequences that code for the same CDR3. The chain links TRBV30 to TRBJ2-5; no reliable D call. This CDR3 contains 11 residues. Trimming removed 3 bases at V and 5 bases at J, with 7 bases between. Germline V gene sequence: CDR1 GTSNPN, CDR2 SVGIG (reference sequence). The DNA for the CDR3 is TGTGCCTGGAGCGCCCGGGAGACCCAGTACTTC. This codes for CAWSARETQYF.

This chain uses TRBV6-6 with TRBJ2-7; 10 bases line up with TRBD1. Germline assignment: CDR1 MNHNY and CDR2 SVGAGI (reference sequence). This CDR3 comprises 15 residues. With V trimmed by 6 bases and J by 4 bases, 9 bases remained unmatched. The chain's CDR3 is CASRHPGQGLYEQYF. The CDR3 region has the DNA TGTGCCAGCAGACACCCGGGACAGGGGCTATACGAGCAGTACTTC.

This clone turned up a few times. The gene calls are TRBV7-8 and TRBJ2-2; D gene ambiguous. V was clipped by 2 bases and J by 1 base, with 5 bases between them. Germline assignment: CDR1 SGHVS and CDR2 FQNEAQ. The CDR3 extends over 14 amino acids. The CDR3 DNA reads TGTGCCAGCAGCTTATTCGGGAACACCGGGGAGCTGTTTTTT. Translated, it gives CASSLFGNTGELFF.

The chain carries TRBV9 and TRBJ2-2; possible D gene TRBD2, 5 bases. CDR1 and CDR2 (germline): SGDLS, YYNGEE. V lost 2 bases, J lost 6 bases, and 8 bases lay in between. The CDR3 has 13 amino acids. The CDR3 loop reads CASSVSGAGELFF. In nucleotides, the CDR3 is TGTGCCAGCAGCGTGTCCGGGGCCGGGGAGCTGTTTTTT.